The present entry profiles one TCR beta chain with its context. The CDR3 spans 15 residues. Trimming shortened V by 9 bases and J by 5 bases, and 20 bases separated the two germline ends. Germline V gene lookup returns CDR1 MNHEY and CDR2 SVGAGI. The protocol was immunoSEQ multiplex PCR, while the TCRdb copy is restricted to in-frame clones and leaves out a portion. The data contain about 43,000 clones, about nine tenths of them singletons. This specimen comes from a study of blood T cell repertoires in COVID-19. Study summary: From T cells, B-cell-depleted T cells, or PBMCs came the material, which was cDNA or gDNA.

The receptor was derived from a man aged 60-69 years with active COVID-19. The V and J genes are TRBV6-5 and TRBJ1-5; TRBD1 is a possible D gene (5 bases). Sequenced sample: peripheral blood. The chain's CDR3 is CASKTRGGGDQPQHF. The CDR3 nucleotides read TGTGCCAGTAAGACTCGAGGTGGAGGGGATCAGCCCCAGCATTTT.